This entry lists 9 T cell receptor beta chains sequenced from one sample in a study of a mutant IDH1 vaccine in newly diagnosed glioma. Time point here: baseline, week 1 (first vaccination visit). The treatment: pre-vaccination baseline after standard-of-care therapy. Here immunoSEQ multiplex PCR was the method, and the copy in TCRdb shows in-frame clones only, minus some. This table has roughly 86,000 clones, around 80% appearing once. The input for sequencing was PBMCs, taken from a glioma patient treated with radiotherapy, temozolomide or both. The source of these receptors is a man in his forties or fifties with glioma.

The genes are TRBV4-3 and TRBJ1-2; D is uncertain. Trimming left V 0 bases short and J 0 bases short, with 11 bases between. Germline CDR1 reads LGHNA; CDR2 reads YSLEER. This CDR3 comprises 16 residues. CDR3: CASSQDGVRTNYGYTF. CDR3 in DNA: TGCGCCAGCAGCCAAGACGGTGTCAGAACTAACTATGGCTACACCTTC.

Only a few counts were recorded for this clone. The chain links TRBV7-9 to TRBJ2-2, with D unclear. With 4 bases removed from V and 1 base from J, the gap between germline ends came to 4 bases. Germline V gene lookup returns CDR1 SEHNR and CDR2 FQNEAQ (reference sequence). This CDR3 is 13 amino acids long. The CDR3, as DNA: TGTGCCAGCAGCTCCGGGAACACCGGGGAGCTGTTTTTT. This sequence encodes CASSSGNTGELFF.

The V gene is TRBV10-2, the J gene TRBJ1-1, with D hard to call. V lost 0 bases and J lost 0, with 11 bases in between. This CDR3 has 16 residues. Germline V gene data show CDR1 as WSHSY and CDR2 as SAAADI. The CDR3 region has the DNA TGCGCCAGCAGTGAGTCGGCCCCAGGACTGAACACTGAAGCTTTCTTT. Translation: CASSESAPGLNTEAFF.

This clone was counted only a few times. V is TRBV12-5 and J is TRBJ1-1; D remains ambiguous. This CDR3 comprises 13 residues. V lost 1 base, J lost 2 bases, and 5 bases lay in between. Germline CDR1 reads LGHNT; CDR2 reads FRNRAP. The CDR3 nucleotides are TGTGCTAGTGGTTTGGCCTTTAACACTGAAGCTTTCTTT. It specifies CASGLAFNTEAFF.

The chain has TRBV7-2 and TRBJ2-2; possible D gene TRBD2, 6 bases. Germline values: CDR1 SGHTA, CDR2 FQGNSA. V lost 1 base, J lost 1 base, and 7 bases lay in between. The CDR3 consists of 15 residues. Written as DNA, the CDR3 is TGTGCCAGCAGCTTAGGGGGAGGGAACACCGGGGAGCTGTTTTTT. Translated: CASSLGGGNTGELFF.

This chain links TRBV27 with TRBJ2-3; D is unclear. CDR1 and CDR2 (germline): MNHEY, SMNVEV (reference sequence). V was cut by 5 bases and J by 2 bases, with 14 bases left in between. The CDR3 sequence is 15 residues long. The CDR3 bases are TGTGCCAGCAGTACTCTAGATGGAGACACAGATACGCAGTATTTT. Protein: CASSTLDGDTDTQYF.

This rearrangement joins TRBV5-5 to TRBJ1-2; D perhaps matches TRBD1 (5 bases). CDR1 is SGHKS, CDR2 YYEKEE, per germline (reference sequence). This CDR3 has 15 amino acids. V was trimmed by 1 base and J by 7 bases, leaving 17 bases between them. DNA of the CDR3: TGTGCCAGCAGCTTGCTCCCGGGGCGCCTTGGTGGCTACACCTTC. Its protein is CASSLLPGRLGGYTF. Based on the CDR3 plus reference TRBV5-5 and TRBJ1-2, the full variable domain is DAGVTQSPTHLIKTRGQQVTLRCSPISGHKSVSWYQQVLGQGPQFIFQYYEKEERGRGNFPDRFSARQFPNYSSELNVNALLLGDSALYLCASSLLPGRLGGYTFGSGTRLTVV.

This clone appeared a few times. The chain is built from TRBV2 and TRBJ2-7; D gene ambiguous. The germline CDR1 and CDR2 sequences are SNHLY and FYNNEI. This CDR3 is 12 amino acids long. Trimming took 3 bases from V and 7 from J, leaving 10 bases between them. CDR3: CASSEGYWEQYF. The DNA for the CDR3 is TGTGCCAGCAGTGAGGGGTATTGGGAGCAGTACTTC.

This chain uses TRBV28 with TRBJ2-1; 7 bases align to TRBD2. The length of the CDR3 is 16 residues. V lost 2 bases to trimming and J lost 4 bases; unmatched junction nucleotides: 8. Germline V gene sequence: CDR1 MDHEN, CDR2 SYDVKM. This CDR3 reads CASSLPPRERYNEQFF. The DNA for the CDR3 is TGTGCCAGCAGTTTACCCCCGCGGGAGAGGTACAATGAGCAGTTCTTC.